The present T cell receptor beta chain was sequenced within a study of T cells in Graves' hyperthyroidism and ophthalmopathy. Disease lasting under 3 months, a NOSPECS grade of at least 4, and a Clinical Activity Score of at least 3 were features of the ophthalmopathy patients. Approximately 9.3 ml of fresh peripheral blood supplied the PBMCs. This clonotype was counted at least ten times. Antigen: not known. Study-wide findings and caveats: Expanded thyroid clonotypes (above 0.001) were mostly also found in blood.

RNA transcripts gave rise to amplified TCR beta CDR3 regions. When the TCR CDR3 underwent first-round RT-PCR, the HTBI primer set was used. Each CDR3 protein gets one entry after TCRdb re-called the multiplex PCR reads with MiXCR. The top ten hold less than 15% of the sample, which has 390,000 or so distinct CDR3 sequences, roughly 14% seen once. There are 17 residues in the CDR3. The germline V gene encodes CDR1 SGHTA and CDR2 FQGNSA. J gave up 4 bases and V 0 bases, and 10 bases lay outside the gene matches. The TCR was taken from a man younger than 30 with Graves' ophthalmopathy. Specimen: blood. The chain uses TRBV7-2 and TRBJ1-2; the match to TRBD1 covers 8 bases. CDR3 DNA: TGTGCCAGCAGCTTAGCGCTCGGACAGGGAGGGGCCTATGGCTACACCTTC. Translated: CASSLALGQGGAYGYTF.